This TCR beta chain was profiled in a study of long-term antiretroviral therapy in people with HIV. Study-level findings and limits: Following ART, diversity rose but still fell short of transplant donor controls. Clones that expanded before ART (that is, prior to treatment) dominated the repertoire at all time points.

The authors ran the immunoSEQ assay, v3.0, at survey level. Data came from immunoSEQ multiplex PCR; TCRdb stores just in-frame clones and leaves some out. The sample lists 20,000 to 25,000 clones, 85% to 95% occurring once. About this clone itself: Its cognate antigen is unknown.

Post-ART PBMC samples numbered at least two per donor, and pre-ART ones at least one. Each participant with HIV received care in the United States. The CDR3 has 16 amino acids. Looked up from germline, CDR1 is KGHSH and CDR2 is LQKENI. V shed 0 bases, J shed 7 bases, and the junction held 9 bases outside the gene matches. The rearrangement joins TRBV18 to TRBJ2-7; 10 bases match TRBD2. Here the sequenced sample was unsorted PBMCs, taken about 4.7 years after starting antiretroviral therapy. The sequence was obtained from a woman in her 50s with HIV. DNA of the CDR3: TGTGCCAGCTCACCACCGGCTAGCGGGAGTATTATGGAGCAGTACTTC. Translation: CASSPPASGSIMEQYF.